This TCR beta chain was documented in a study of blood T cells in healthy people across ages. The authors drew around 11 milliliters of peripheral blood from each donor. PBMCs numbering at least 6.5 million were isolated per sample. Next came a second PCR, run for about 6 to 12 cycles, which used a sample-barcoded 5' primer along with a J-beta primer mix. TCRdb called the 5' RACE reads again in MiXCR, with one record for every CDR3 protein. The sample gives about 760,000 distinct CDR3 sequences, around 50% of which show up once; 20% to 30% is in the top ten. This clonotype has a handful of counts. The germline CDR1 and CDR2 sequences are KGHDR and SFDVKD. The CDR3 sequence is 14 residues long. V dropped 6 bases and J dropped 4 bases, with 12 bases sitting between them.

The gene calls are TRBV24-1 and TRBJ1-5; possibly TRBD1 for D (5 bases). The clonotype comes from a man between 40 and 49 years old in good health. The material sequenced was blood. The chain's CDR3 is CATSKRQTNQPQHF. In DNA, the CDR3 is TGTGCCACCAGTAAACGACAGACTAATCAGCCCCAGCATTTT.